A single sample gave rise to the 27 T cell receptor beta chains below, sequenced in a study of vaccination effects on CD4 cells after COVID-19. Prior to sequencing, the ViraFEST assay stimulated PBMC with viral peptide pools, which expanded the antigen-specific CD4+ T cells. Culture lasted under 13 days before CD4+ T cell isolation. None of the vaccinated had previously contracted SARS-CoV-2, and their nucleocapsid antibodies tested negative. Assay: immunoSEQ multiplex PCR; the TCRdb copy retains only in-frame clones and omits some. Of 20,000 to 30,000 clones detected, around 71% appear once; the ten largest clones hold around an eighth. Their specific antigens are unknown. Sequenced material: CD4+ T cells from PBMCs cultured with HCoV-OC43 spike peptides, taken before COVID-19 vaccination. The subset is: HCoV-OC43 spike overlapping peptide pool stimulation. The receptors stem from a human donor who received a COVID-19 vaccine.

Worth noting for this clone: The junction shows a germline mismatch at one end, possibly a read error. The chain uses TRBV18 and TRBJ2-1, with 9 positions matching TRBD1. Germline assignment: CDR1 KGHSH and CDR2 LQKENI. This CDR3 region has 12 residues. CDR3 nucleotide sequence: TGTGCCAGCTCACCAGATCGGGACAGGGTTGTCTTC. Its translation: CASSPDRDRVVF.

V gene TRBV2 combines with J gene TRBJ2-2; TRBD2 aligns across 13 bases. Germline CDR1 and CDR2: SNHLY and FYNNEI. With V trimmed by 9 bases and J by 7 bases, 8 bases remained unmatched. The CDR3 runs 15 residues. Here the CDR3 DNA reads TGTGCCAGTGGGACTAGCGGGGTCGTCGGCGGGGAGCTGTTTTTT. This gives the protein CASGTSGVVGGELFF.

The chain employs TRBV5-4 and TRBJ2-3, with D possibly TRBD2 on 6 matching bases. The germline CDR1 and CDR2 sequences are SGHNT and YYREEE (reference sequence). V was shortened by 0 bases and J by 2 bases, with 13 bases between the two germline ends. The CDR3 runs 16 residues. CDR3: CASSLGAGRTTDTQYF. The CDR3 DNA follows: TGTGCCAGCAGCTTGGGGGCGGGGAGAACCACAGATACGCAGTATTTT.

The table lists this clone with a few counts. The chain has TRBV13 and TRBJ2-1, with TRBD2 matching over 10 bases. This CDR3 contains 15 residues. Germline assignment: CDR1 PRHDT and CDR2 FYEKMQ (reference sequence). The junction had 6 bases not matched to a gene; V was cut back by 2 bases and J by 8 bases. The CDR3 region is CASSLSGRALDEQFF. The CDR3 DNA follows: TGTGCCAGCAGCTTAAGCGGGAGGGCCTTGGATGAGCAGTTCTTC.

CDR3 loop: CASSDWLETSGGPYEQYF. As DNA, the CDR3 is TGTGCCAGCAGTGATTGGCTTGAGACTAGCGGGGGTCCCTACGAGCAGTACTTC. V is TRBV6-4 and J is TRBJ2-7, with 12 nucleotides matching TRBD2. Trimming took 3 bases from V and 2 from J; bases not matched to a gene: 11. Germline assignment: CDR1 MRHNA and CDR2 SNTAGT. This CDR3 has 18 amino acids.

The chain joins TRBV6-5 to TRBJ2-5; no clear D. Germline values: CDR1 MNHEY, CDR2 SVGAGI. The CDR3 loop spans 13 amino acids. Trimming took off 6 bases at V and 5 bases at J, with 13 bases between the two ends. The CDR3 here is CASSTGSKETQYF. CDR3 coding DNA: TGTGCCAGCAGCACCGGGTCTAAGGAGACCCAGTACTTC.

The rearrangement uses TRBV27 and TRBJ1-2; the D gene is possibly TRBD1 (6 bases). From germline, CDR1 is MNHEY and CDR2 SMNVEV (reference sequence). CDR3 size: 16 residues. Trimming cost V 3 bases and J 8 bases, with 22 bases left between them. CDR3 residues: CASSFGSGDMLRGYTF. CDR3 bases: TGTGCCAGCAGTTTCGGCTCAGGGGATATGTTGCGGGGCTACACCTTC.

This clone showed up just a few times. The V call is TRBV9, the J call TRBJ2-7; D may be TRBD1 (6 bases). Trimming removed 0 bases at V and 4 bases at J, with 14 bases between. This CDR3 has 15 amino acids. Germline-derived CDR1 and CDR2 are SGDLS and YYNGEE. For the CDR3, the DNA is TGTGCCAGCAGCGTAGCCCCAGGGGTCAATTACGAGCAGTACTTC. Its protein product is CASSVAPGVNYEQYF.

The genes are TRBV6-1 and TRBJ1-1; D is unclear. Deletions cut 2 bases from V and 4 bases from J, with 11 bases between. The CDR3 length is 14 residues. The germline V gene has CDR1 MNHNS and CDR2 SASEGT. CDR3: CASSERGMGTEAFF. The CDR3, as DNA: TGTGCCAGCAGTGAAAGAGGGATGGGCACTGAAGCTTTCTTT.

The rearrangement joins TRBV3-1 (or the pseudogene TRBV3-2) to TRBJ2-7, with no clear D. V lost 2 bases to trimming and J lost 2 bases, with 10 bases between them. CDR1 and CDR2 (germline): LGHDT, YNNKEL (reference sequence). The CDR3 covers 14 residues. CDR3 in amino acids: CASSQITSAYEQYF. The CDR3 bases are TGTGCCAGCAGCCAAATAACGTCTGCCTACGAGCAGTACTTC.

The chain has TRBV7-9 and TRBJ2-1; a possible D gene is TRBD1 (6 bases). Germline values: CDR1 SEHNR, CDR2 FQNEAQ (reference sequence). The CDR3 is 16 residues long. Trimming cost V 6 bases and J 4 bases, with 19 bases left between them. CDR3 nucleotide sequence: TGTGCCAGCAGATCAATACAGGGCGGCGATTACAATGAGCAGTTCTTC. Its translation: CASRSIQGGDYNEQFF.

This clone was counted a few times. Here the CDR3 reads CASSLAGRAYEQYF. CDR3 DNA sequence: TGCGCCAGCAGCTTGGCAGGCAGGGCCTACGAGCAGTACTTC. The chain joins TRBV5-1 to TRBJ2-7; D perhaps matches TRBD1 (5 bases). CDR3 size: 14 residues. V lost 0 bases to trimming and J lost 2 bases, with 9 bases between them. Germline V gene sequence: CDR1 SGHRS, CDR2 YFSETQ.

This clone has more than one count but fewer than ten. The J gene is TRBJ2-5, the V gene TRBV19, with D tentatively TRBD2 (6 bases). The CDR3 is 16 residues long. Germline V gene lookup returns CDR1 LNHDA and CDR2 SQIVND (reference sequence). V dropped 3 bases and J dropped 1 base, with 15 bases sitting between them. CDR3 protein: CASSIRQWGVQETQYF. CDR3 coding DNA: TGTGCCAGTAGTATTCGACAATGGGGGGTCCAAGAGACCCAGTACTTC.

This chain joins TRBV30 and TRBJ1-6, with no clear D. Between the trimmed V and J ends, which lost 3 bases and 8 bases, there was a span of 14 bases. There are 14 residues in the CDR3. The germline V gene has CDR1 GTSNPN and CDR2 SVGIG (reference sequence). The CDR3 DNA is TGTGCCTGGAGATCTGGGCGGTTATATTCACCCCTCCACTTT. Translated, it gives CAWRSGRLYSPLHF.

The chain couples TRBV30 to TRBJ1-1, with a possible D match to TRBD1 (6 bases). Germline CDR1 is GTSNPN and CDR2 is SVGIG (reference sequence). The CDR3 loop spans 16 amino acids. V dropped 3 bases and J dropped 5 bases, with 22 bases sitting between them. This CDR3 reads CAWRPQVIGGRTEAFF. CDR3 in DNA: TGTGCCTGGAGACCTCAGGTGATAGGGGGGCGGACTGAAGCTTTCTTT.

The V and J genes are TRBV10-2 and TRBJ1-2; 9 bases fit TRBD1. Germline-derived CDR1 and CDR2 are WSHSY and SAAADI. The ends lost 0 bases at V and 5 bases at J; junction bases unmatched: 10. This CDR3 region has 17 residues. The DNA of the CDR3 is TGCGCCAGCAGTGAGTCGGGAAGGACAGGGGAGCTTTATGGCTACACCTTC. This encodes CASSESGRTGELYGYTF.

V gene TRBV5-1 combines with J gene TRBJ2-1, with 9 bases that match TRBD2. The junction had 3 bases not matched to a gene; V was cut back by 4 bases and J by 1 base. The CDR3 sequence is 15 residues long. From germline, CDR1 is SGHRS and CDR2 YFSETQ. The CDR3 bases are TGCGCCAGCAGCCTCAGCGGGAGGTCCTACAATGAGCAGTTCTTC. Translation: CASSLSGRSYNEQFF.

This clone was counted a few times. The J gene is TRBJ2-7, the V gene TRBV18; D is perhaps TRBD2 (5 bases). Germline values: CDR1 KGHSH, CDR2 LQKENI. The CDR3 extends over 14 amino acids. V was clipped by 4 bases and J by 2 bases, with 12 bases between them. The DNA for the CDR3 is TGTGCCAGCTCACTCCCGGGGAAACCCTACGAGCAGTACTTC. Translation: CASSLPGKPYEQYF.

In this sample, this clone turned up a few times. J is TRBJ1-6 and V is TRBV2; the D gene is possibly TRBD1 (5 bases). The CDR3 extends over 13 amino acids. The V end lost 7 bases, the J end lost 11 bases, and 15 bases lay between the germline ends. CDR1 SNHLY and CDR2 FYNNEI come from the germline V gene. CDR3 in amino acids: CASIWQGNTPLHF. CDR3 sequence (DNA): TGTGCCAGCATATGGCAGGGAAACACACCCCTCCACTTT.

This clone was picked up one time. The DNA of the CDR3 is TGTGCCAGCTCACCACCGTTGGGGAACTCACCCCTCCACTTT. Translation gives CASSPPLGNSPLHF. The chain is built from TRBV18 and TRBJ1-6; no reliable D call. V gave up 0 bases and J gave up 10 bases, with 10 bases separating them. CDR1 is KGHSH and CDR2 is LQKENI in the germline V gene. The CDR3 totals 14 residues.

This clone was seen more than once but under ten times. The CDR3 loop reads CARSLSSGTGPIPLSLAPYEQYF. The DNA of the CDR3 is TGTGCCAGAAGCTTATCTTCCGGGACAGGGCCCATCCCACTCTCCCTAGCTCCCTACGAGCAGTACTTC. This chain links TRBV5-3 with TRBJ2-7; TRBD1 matches 9 bases. TRBV5-3 is marked as an open reading frame, function uncertain. The trim removed 2 bases at V and 2 bases at J, leaving 29 bases unmatched. CDR3 length equals 23 residues.

V and J are TRBV19 and TRBJ2-5; D may be TRBD2 (6 bases). V lost 1 base to trimming and J lost 2 bases, with 11 bases between them. CDR3 length: 15 residues. The germline V gene encodes CDR1 LNHDA and CDR2 SQIVND (reference sequence). CDR3 bases: TGTGCCAGTAGTATAGGCGGGGCCCCTCAAGAGACCCAGTACTTC. Its translation: CASSIGGAPQETQYF. Filled out from reference TRBV19 and TRBJ2-5, the complete variable domain reads DGGITQSPKYLFRKEGQNVTLSCEQNLNHDAMYWYRQDPGQGLRLIYYSQIVNDFQKGDIAEGYSVSREKKESFPLTVTSAQKNPTAFYLCASSIGGAPQETQYFGPGTRLLVL.

V is TRBV19 and J is TRBJ2-1; perhaps D is TRBD1 or TRBD2 (5 bases each). CDR1 and CDR2 (germline): LNHDA, SQIVND (reference sequence). Deletions cut 0 bases from V and 6 bases from J, with 12 bases between. This CDR3 region has 15 residues. CDR3 nucleotides: TGTGCCAGTAGTATAGATCGAGTGAGGGGCAATGAGCAGTTCTTC. Translation: CASSIDRVRGNEQFF.

The rearrangement links TRBV7-9 to TRBJ1-1; D uncertain. V shed 8 bases and J shed 4 bases, with 17 bases lying between them. Germline V gene data show CDR1 as SEHNR and CDR2 as FQNEAQ (reference sequence). This CDR3 comprises 14 residues. The CDR3 loop reads CASPLPKPVTEAFF. CDR3 coding DNA: TGTGCCAGCCCTCTACCAAAGCCGGTCACTGAAGCTTTCTTT.

This clone has a handful of counts. The chain is built from TRBV12-3 or TRBV12-4 and TRBJ2-7, with 11 positions matching TRBD2. The CDR3 runs 13 residues. The junction had 3 bases not matched to a gene; V was cut back by 5 bases and J by 6 bases. The CDR3 region is CASSILAGVEQYF. In nucleotides, the CDR3 is TGTGCCAGCAGTATACTAGCGGGAGTCGAGCAGTACTTC.

This chain uses TRBV5-4 with TRBJ1-2; the D gene is possibly TRBD1 (6 bases). The V end was cut by 4 bases, the J end by 5 bases, with 9 bases between. Germline assignment: CDR1 SGHNT and CDR2 YYREEE (reference sequence). CDR3 length: 12 amino acids. In DNA form, the CDR3 reads TGTGCCAGCAGCCCGGACAGTTATGGCTACACCTTC. Translating gives CASSPDSYGYTF.

The chain recombines TRBV7-8 with TRBJ2-2; 8 nucleotides align to TRBD2. The CDR3 sequence is 17 residues long. Germline V gene lookup returns CDR1 SGHVS and CDR2 FQNEAQ. Trimming at V came to 2 bases and at J to 6 bases, leaving 11 bases not matched to a gene. CDR3 coding DNA: TGTGCCAGCAGCTTAAAGGCCCTCGGGCGGGGGGCCGGGGAGCTGTTTTTT. Translating gives CASSLKALGRGAGELFF.